The next 31 T cell receptor beta chains were all read from a single sample in a study of high-grade serous ovarian cancer treatment subgroups (dated by TCRdb to about 2021). Libraries were constructed by the immunoSEQ multiplex PCR assay. The table was pulled from immuneACCESS by TCRdb, which kept in-frame rearrangements only. Such tables lose some clones; where checked, under half of the loss comes from unresolved V genes, and the rest has no known cause. Counted in this sample were roughly 18,000 clones; roughly 80% of them appeared once. The ten biggest clones cover almost 6.5% of the sample. Tumor samples were obtained before definitive surgery or chemotherapy. Sequencing was done on a sample of tumor tissue. All receptors come from a human donor with high-grade serous ovarian cancer.

The CDR3 is CAIKTGTGVNTEAFF. The CDR3 DNA reads as TGTGCCATCAAAACCGGGACAGGGGTGAACACTGAAGCTTTCTTT. J is TRBJ1-1 and V is TRBV10-3; 10 bases are shared with TRBD1. The junction had 5 bases not matched to a gene; V was cut back by 7 bases and J by 0 bases. The V gene's germline CDR1 is ENHRY and CDR2 SYGVKD. This CDR3 spans 15 amino acids.

This rearrangement joins TRBV11-3 to TRBJ2-1; 8 bases align to TRBD2. Losses at the gene ends were 5 bases for V and 8 bases for J; bases not matched to a gene: 5. Germline V gives CDR1 SGHNT, CDR2 YENEEA. CDR3 length: 13 amino acids. CDR3 bases: TGTGCCAGCAGCCCTACTAGCGGCTATGAGCAGTTCTTC. This codes for CASSPTSGYEQFF.

About this clone: Distinct nucleotide sequences in the sample also encode this CDR3. The chain has TRBV27 and TRBJ2-4; no clear D. The germline V and J ends were trimmed by 6 bases and 0 bases, with 12 bases remaining between them. Per the germline V gene, CDR1 is MNHEY and CDR2 is SMNVEV (reference sequence). The CDR3 sequence is 15 residues long. In nucleotides, the CDR3 is TGTGCCAGCAGCCCCCTTCCCCTAGCCAAAAACATTCAGTACTTC. Its protein product is CASSPLPLAKNIQYF.

The rearrangement uses TRBV5-1 and TRBJ2-1; D gene uncertain. The CDR3 loop spans 15 amino acids. The germline CDR1 and CDR2 sequences are SGHRS and YFSETQ. V lost 2 bases and J lost 2, with 11 bases in between. DNA for the CDR3: TGCGCCAGCAGCTTCACCATTAGCACCTACAATGAGCAGTTCTTC. It codes for CASSFTISTYNEQFF. The whole variable domain, remainder taken from reference TRBV5-1 and TRBJ2-1, is KAGVTQTPRYLIKTRGQQVTLSCSPISGHRSVSWYQQTPGQGLQFLFEYFSETQRNKGNFPGRFSGRQFSNSRSEMNVSTLELGDSALYLCASSFTISTYNEQFFGPGTRLTVL.

A few counts support this clone. V and J are TRBV7-2 and TRBJ1-2; TRBD1 is a possible D gene (6 bases). The ends were cut back, 1 base at V and 7 bases at J, with 10 bases in the middle. Germline assignment: CDR1 SGHTA and CDR2 FQGNSA. CDR3 size: 13 residues. CDR3 nucleotides: TGTGCCAGCAGCTTAGAACAGGGATTTGGCTACACCTTC. Its translation is CASSLEQGFGYTF.

The CDR3 nucleotides read TGTGCCAGCAGCCCCTCGATCGGAGCGTACAATGAGCAGTTCTTC. Translating gives CASSPSIGAYNEQFF. This sequence joins TRBV7-3 and TRBJ2-1; no clear D. Germline V lookup: CDR1 SGHTA, CDR2 FQGTGA. Trimming took 5 bases from V and 4 from J, leaving 15 bases between them. CDR3 length: 15 residues.

This clone was seen a single time. J is TRBJ1-5 and V is TRBV6-1; TRBD1 is a possible D gene (5 bases). The V end was cut by 0 bases, the J end by 6 bases, with 9 bases between. CDR1 MNHNS and CDR2 SASEGT come from the germline V gene. The CDR3 sequence is 14 residues long. CDR3 sequence (DNA): TGTGCCAGCAGTGAAGCGGGGACGGTTCAGCCCCAGCATTTT. Protein product: CASSEAGTVQPQHF.

V usage is TRBV6-6 and J usage is TRBJ2-4, with no clear D. This CDR3 has 14 amino acids. V shed 5 bases and J shed 1 base, with 9 bases lying between them. Looked up from germline, CDR1 is MNHNY and CDR2 is SVGAGI (reference sequence). Here the CDR3 reads CASSPGSAKNIQYF. As DNA, the CDR3 is TGTGCCAGCAGTCCCGGCTCCGCCAAAAACATTCAGTACTTC.

The chain links TRBV6-4 to TRBJ2-1, with a possible D match to TRBD2 (5 bases). The CDR3 sequence is 15 residues long. Looked up from germline, CDR1 is MRHNA and CDR2 is SNTAGT. The germline V and J ends were trimmed by 5 bases and 3 bases, with 14 bases remaining between them. CDR3 in amino acids: CASSSDGNRYNEQFF. CDR3 bases: TGTGCCAGCAGTTCGGACGGGAACCGCTACAATGAGCAGTTCTTC.

This clone was counted only a few times. This chain joins TRBV19 and TRBJ1-5, with D uncertain. The V gene's germline CDR1 is LNHDA and CDR2 SQIVND (reference sequence). Between the trimmed V and J ends, which lost 5 bases and 2 bases, there was a span of 10 bases. The length of the CDR3 is 14 residues. Written as DNA, the CDR3 is TGTGCCAGTAGTTTCGGGTCCGGCAATCAGCCCCAGCATTTT. It encodes CASSFGSGNQPQHF.

This clone is a singleton in its sample. V gene TRBV27 combines with J gene TRBJ1-5; D is perhaps TRBD1 (5 bases). Per germline, CDR1 MNHEY and CDR2 SMNVEV (reference sequence). The CDR3 extends over 14 amino acids. Trimming stripped 4 bases from V and 3 bases from J, with 10 bases between. DNA for the CDR3: TGTGCCAGCAGTTATGAGGGGCTCAATCAGCCCCAGCATTTT. Its protein product is CASSYEGLNQPQHF.

The V and J genes are TRBV4-2 and TRBJ2-3; 9 bases line up with TRBD1. The CDR3 is made up of 17 amino acids. Losses at the gene ends were 3 bases for V and 4 bases for J; bases not matched to a gene: 11. In germline, CDR1 is LGHNA, CDR2 YNFKEQ. As DNA, the CDR3 is TGTGCCAGCAGCCATGGACAGGGACAGGGTGGATCAGATACGCAGTATTTT. Its translation: CASSHGQGQGGSDTQYF.

The CDR3 DNA is TGTGCCAGCAGCTTACAGGGGGCGGGCTATGGCTACACCTTC. This translates into CASSLQGAGYGYTF. V and J are TRBV11-2 and TRBJ1-2, with TRBD1 identical over 8 bases. Germline values: CDR1 SGHAT, CDR2 FQNNGV. This CDR3 is 14 amino acids long. With 2 bases clipped from V and 4 bases from J, the junction kept 3 bases outside the gene matches. The whole variable domain, remainder taken from reference TRBV11-2 and TRBJ1-2, is EAGVAQSPRYKIIEKRQSVAFWCNPISGHATLYWYQQILGQGPKLLIQFQNNGVVDDSQLPKDRFSAERLKGVDSTLKIQPAKLEDSAVYLCASSLQGAGYGYTFGSGTRLTVV.

The rearrangement joins TRBV11-3 to TRBJ1-2; no clear D. There are 14 residues in the CDR3. The V gene lost 4 bases and the J gene lost 0 bases, with 9 bases spanning the gap. The germline CDR1 and CDR2 sequences are SGHNT and YENEEA. The CDR3 here is CASSSTPANYGYTF. The CDR3 region has the DNA TGTGCCAGCAGCTCAACCCCAGCTAACTATGGCTACACCTTC.

This clone was found a few times. The CDR3 region is CASSLHRGTNYGYTF. The CDR3 DNA sequence: TGTGCCAGCAGCTTGCACAGGGGAACCAACTATGGCTACACCTTC. V usage is TRBV5-4 and J usage is TRBJ1-2; 7 nucleotides align to TRBD1. The CDR3 has 15 residues. Germline loops: CDR1 SGHNT, CDR2 YYREEE (reference sequence). The J segment lost 2 bases and the V segment lost 1 base, leaving 5 bases of the junction unmatched.

This clone was detected once. Here the CDR3 reads CASSLGTTGWNSPLHF. The DNA of the CDR3 is TGTGCCAGCAGCCTTGGGACAACCGGGTGGAATTCACCCCTCCACTTT. The chain couples TRBV13 to TRBJ1-6, with D tentatively TRBD1 (6 bases). Germline-derived CDR1 and CDR2 are PRHDT and FYEKMQ (reference sequence). The V end was cut by 5 bases, the J end by 7 bases, with 18 bases between. This CDR3 has 16 residues.

This clone came up once. The gene calls are TRBV19 and TRBJ1-5; the D gene is possibly TRBD1 (5 bases). Germline V gene lookup returns CDR1 LNHDA and CDR2 SQIVND (reference sequence). V was trimmed by 10 bases and J by 4 bases, leaving 23 bases between them. The length of the CDR3 is 16 residues. The DNA for the CDR3 is TGTGCCACCGACTCCCGAGGGGACGGCATAAATCAGCCCCAGCATTTT. Its translation: CATDSRGDGINQPQHF.

This chain joins TRBV7-9 and TRBJ1-6; D not resolved. Trimming stripped 8 bases from V and 0 bases from J, with 11 bases between. CDR3 length: 15 amino acids. Germline V gene lookup returns CDR1 SEHNR and CDR2 FQNEAQ (reference sequence). The CDR3, as DNA: TGTGCCAGCTCGGGTGAAGACTCCTATAATTCACCCCTCCACTTT. Protein: CASSGEDSYNSPLHF.

This clone was found a few times. This chain joins TRBV12-5 and TRBJ1-1; 8 bases are a match to TRBD1. V trimming: 4 bases; J trimming: 1 base; junction bases outside the gene matches: 2. The CDR3 runs 14 residues. CDR1 is LGHNT, CDR2 FRNRAP, per germline. CDR3 sequence (DNA): TGTGCTAGTGGTTCCGACAGGGGGAACACTGAAGCTTTCTTT. Encoded protein: CASGSDRGNTEAFF.

This rearrangement joins TRBV25-1 to TRBJ1-5; TRBD1 matches 9 bases. The CDR3 is 16 residues long. Trimming cost V 5 bases and J 0 bases; bases outside gene matches: 5. Germline assignment: CDR1 MGHDK and CDR2 SYGVNS. The CDR3 protein is CASSPRTGASNQPQHF. CDR3 DNA sequence: TGTGCCAGCAGTCCCCGGACAGGGGCTAGCAATCAGCCCCAGCATTTT.

This clone showed up just once. The gene calls are TRBV5-1 and TRBJ2-7, with TRBD1 matching 10 bases. From germline, CDR1 is SGHRS and CDR2 YFSETQ. V shed 4 bases and J 3 bases; nucleotides not matched to a gene: 7. The CDR3 has 15 residues. The chain's CDR3 is CASSHAGTGDYEQYF. CDR3 coding DNA: TGCGCCAGCAGCCACGCCGGGACAGGGGACTACGAGCAGTACTTC.

The chain employs TRBV6-4 and TRBJ2-1, with D possibly TRBD2 on 6 matching bases. The V gene's germline CDR1 is MRHNA and CDR2 SNTAGT. Trimming removed 6 bases at V and 5 bases at J, with 17 bases between. This CDR3 has 15 residues. The CDR3 DNA reads TGTGCCAGCAGCGCCGACCAGCGGGCTCACAATGAGCAGTTCTTC. It specifies CASSADQRAHNEQFF.

The chain employs TRBV9 and TRBJ2-1; maybe TRBD2 (6 bases). Trimming shortened V by 4 bases and J by 0 bases, and 11 bases separated the two germline ends. This CDR3 contains 15 residues. CDR1 is SGDLS and CDR2 is YYNGEE in the germline V gene. For the CDR3, the DNA is TGTGCCAGCAGCCCGACTAGGGGCTCCTACAATGAGCAGTTCTTC. As protein: CASSPTRGSYNEQFF.

This clone was picked up a small number of times. The CDR3 DNA is TGTGCCAGTAGTGGTTACCGGGACCGACACTCCTACGAGCAGTACTTC. This codes for CASSGYRDRHSYEQYF. This sequence joins TRBV19 and TRBJ2-7; D might be TRBD1 or TRBD2, each matching 5 bases. The CDR3 loop spans 16 amino acids. V lost 5 bases and J lost 0, with 17 bases in between. CDR1 is LNHDA, CDR2 SQIVND, per germline (reference sequence).

This clone showed up just once. The chain recombines TRBV6-6 with TRBJ2-7; 10 positions agree with TRBD1. V shed 7 bases, J shed 2 bases, and the junction held 5 bases outside the gene matches. This CDR3 spans 14 amino acids. Germline-derived CDR1 and CDR2 are MNHNY and SVGAGI (reference sequence). The CDR3 region has the DNA TGTGCCAGCAACATAGGACAGGGGGCCTACGAGCAGTACTTC. It encodes CASNIGQGAYEQYF.

The chain employs TRBV28 and TRBJ1-1, with D possibly matching TRBD1 (5 bases). Germline CDR1 is MDHEN and CDR2 is SYDVKM. Trimming removed 6 bases at V and 3 bases at J, with 17 bases between. The length of the CDR3 is 15 residues. This chain's CDR3 is CASRTGGAVDTEAFF. CDR3 DNA sequence: TGTGCCAGCAGAACCGGAGGGGCAGTGGACACTGAAGCTTTCTTT.

This clone was counted once. The J gene is TRBJ2-5, the V gene TRBV11-2; D perhaps matches TRBD2 (5 bases). The germline V and J ends were trimmed by 1 base and 2 bases, with 5 bases remaining between them. The CDR3 totals 13 residues. Germline V gene sequence: CDR1 SGHAT, CDR2 FQNNGV. The CDR3 coding sequence is TGTGCCAGCAGCTTAGGACTACAAGAGACCCAGTACTTC. Translation: CASSLGLQETQYF.

The chain joins TRBV5-4 to TRBJ2-5; the match to TRBD1 covers 7 bases. Germline trimming cut 1 base from V and 5 bases from J; bases unmatched to any gene: 5. The CDR3 covers 14 residues. Germline V lookup: CDR1 SGHNT, CDR2 YYREEE (reference sequence). The CDR3 nucleotides read TGTGCCAGCAGCTTGTTACAGGGGCGCGAGACCCAGTACTTC. Residues: CASSLLQGRETQYF.

The CDR3 region has the DNA TGTGCCAGCAGCTTTGGGCAGGTCGGGCTCGAAGAGACCCAGTACTTC. Protein product: CASSFGQVGLEETQYF. The J gene is TRBJ2-5, the V gene TRBV5-6; D is undetermined. V lost 2 bases to trimming and J lost 3 bases, with 17 bases between them. The CDR3 runs to 16 residues. From germline, CDR1 is SGHDT and CDR2 YYEEEE. The complete variable domain, with remaining parts taken from reference TRBV5-6 and TRBJ2-5, reads DAGVTQSPTHLIKTRGQQVTLRCSPKSGHDTVSWYQQALGQGPQFIFQYYEEEERQRGNFPDRFSGHQFPNYSSELNVNALLLGDSALYLCASSFGQVGLEETQYFGPGTRLLVL.

The chain employs TRBV5-1 and TRBJ2-2, with D perhaps matching TRBD2 (6 bases). Germline CDR1 and CDR2: SGHRS and YFSETQ. CDR3 size: 14 residues. V was cut by 5 bases and J by 2 bases, with 10 bases left in between. CDR3 sequence (DNA): TGCGCCAGCAGGATAGCGGTCAACACCGGGGAGCTGTTTTTT. This encodes CASRIAVNTGELFF.

The chain joins TRBV28 to TRBJ1-2; D may be TRBD1 (6 bases). Germline CDR1 and CDR2: MDHEN and SYDVKM. With 3 bases removed from V and 7 bases from J, the gap between germline ends came to 15 bases. The CDR3 runs 14 residues. CDR3 sequence: CASSFSDRFSGYTF. For the CDR3, the DNA is TGTGCCAGCAGTTTTTCAGACAGGTTCTCTGGCTACACCTTC.